The clone carrying this TCR beta chain was recorded many times. What it binds is not known. Uncontrolled infection, other autoimmune disease, pregnancy and lactation each barred patients from inclusion. Thyroid ultrasound and orbital computed tomography, with clinical symptoms and serum thyroxine and TRAb, informed diagnoses. This entry is derived from a study of T cells in Graves' hyperthyroidism and ophthalmopathy. Notes on the study in general: Most expanded thyroid clonotypes above 0.001 also appeared in blood. Separating ophthalmopathy from stable hyperthyroidism was achieved by a 13 V-J model.

Template material for amplifying TCR beta CDR3 regions consisted of RNA transcripts. With the HTBI primer set, the TCR CDR3 went through a first round of RT-PCR. MiXCR, applied by TCRdb to the multiplex PCR reads, yields one record per CDR3 protein. The table includes 560,000 or so distinct CDR3 sequences, 20% detected once. The CDR3 loop spans 18 amino acids. The V end was cut by 0 bases, the J end by 1 base, with 18 bases between. Germline lookup yields CDR1 MNHEY and CDR2 SVGEGT. The receptor comes from a man in his forties or fifties with Graves' ophthalmopathy. This sequence joins TRBV6-2 or TRBV6-3 and TRBJ1-1; D is unclear. Sample: blood. The CDR3 DNA sequence: TGTGCCAGCAGTTACTCATATAGCCGAGCGATGGGGAACACTGAAGCTTTCTTT. Encoded protein: CASSYSYSRAMGNTEAFF.